This T cell receptor beta chain comes out of a study of CD8 T cells in ankylosing spondylitis. As regards this clonotype: No antigen is known for it.

Study findings and constraints: Reported data indicate significant enrichment of disease-linked clones within matched ankylosing spondylitis synovial fluid. A motif of fewer than ten highly homologous TCR beta variants was seen as apparently characteristic of ankylosing spondylitis blood.

TCR beta libraries were made by quantitative 5'-RACE with molecular barcodes. TCRdb reprocessed the 5' RACE reads via MiXCR and lists one record per CDR3 protein. The sample shows roughly 670,000 distinct CDR3 sequences, around 20% of them seen only once. The V gene's germline CDR1 is SGHTA and CDR2 FQGNSA. Deletions cut 1 base from V and 14 bases from J, with 12 bases between. The CDR3 is made up of 13 amino acids. The chain couples TRBV7-2 to TRBJ1-6; possible D gene TRBD1, 5 bases. The TCR comes from a male donor with ankylosing spondylitis. The material sequenced was blood, either unsorted or a sorted T cell fraction (not recorded which). CDR3 sequence (DNA): TGTGCCAGCAGCTTAGGTGGGGGTGCCACCCTCCACTTT. Amino acid sequence: CASSLGGGATLHF.